This TCR beta chain was sequenced during a study of T cell changes during pregnancy in multiple sclerosis. The protocol was immunoSEQ multiplex PCR, while the TCRdb copy is restricted to in-frame clones and leaves out a portion. The repertoire holds 39,000 or so clones, with about 91% as singletons. Per germline, CDR1 MGHRA and CDR2 YSYEKL. The CDR3 has 14 amino acids. V lost 1 base, J lost 4 bases, and 10 bases lay in between. This sample comprised CD8+ T cells from peripheral blood mononuclear cells, obtained after pregnancy. The V call is TRBV4-1, the J call TRBJ1-2; tentative D call: TRBD1 (5 bases). The sequence was collected from a female donor with multiple sclerosis, enrolled in a pregnancy study. CDR3 bases: TGCGCCAGCAGCCAAGCGCAGGGAAGCTATGGCTACACCTTC. This sequence encodes CASSQAQGSYGYTF.